The T cell receptor (beta chain) described here comes from a study of T cells expressing NK-cell markers. Study in general: Sorted CD3+CD56+NKG2C+, CD3+CD56+NKG2C- and CD3+CD56-NKG2C+ T cells provided the TCR beta repertoires. Among the eight sequenced donors, seven tested HCMV-seropositive and one tested seronegative.

Template switching by 5'RACE with UMIs generated the TCR beta cDNA. One entry per CDR3 protein, without DNA, is what TCRdb gives after re-calling the 5' RACE reads. The listing contains about 180,000 distinct CDR3 sequences. Germline-derived CDR1 and CDR2 are DFQATT and SNEGSKA (reference sequence). The CDR3 is 15 residues long. The receptor comes from a man aged 18-75 years in good health. Sequencing was carried out using blood T cells: a sorted CD56 or NKG2C T cell subset, CD4+ or CD8+ T cells, or bulk PBMC T cells (not recorded which). The chain is built from TRBV20-1 and TRBJ2-1; TCRdb's D gene call, TRBD2, goes unchecked for lack of DNA. CDR3 residues: CSARDPPALEFEQFF.